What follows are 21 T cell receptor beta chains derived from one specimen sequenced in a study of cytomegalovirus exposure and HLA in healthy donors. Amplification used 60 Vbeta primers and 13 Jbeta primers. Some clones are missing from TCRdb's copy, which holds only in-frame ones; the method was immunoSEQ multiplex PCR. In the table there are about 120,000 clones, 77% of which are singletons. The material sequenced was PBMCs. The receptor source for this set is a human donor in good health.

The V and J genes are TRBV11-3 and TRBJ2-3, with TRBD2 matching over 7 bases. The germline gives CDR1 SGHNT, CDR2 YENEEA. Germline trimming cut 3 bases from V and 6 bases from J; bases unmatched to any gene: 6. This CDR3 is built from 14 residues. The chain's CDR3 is CASSLGGSQDTQYF. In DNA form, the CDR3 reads TGTGCCAGCAGCTTGGGCGGGAGTCAGGATACGCAGTATTTT.

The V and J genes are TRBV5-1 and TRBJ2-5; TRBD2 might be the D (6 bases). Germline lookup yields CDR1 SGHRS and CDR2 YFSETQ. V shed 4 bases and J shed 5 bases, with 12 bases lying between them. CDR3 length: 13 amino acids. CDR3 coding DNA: TGCGCCAGCAGCGGGGGGTCTACGGAGACCCAGTACTTC. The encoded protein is CASSGGSTETQYF.

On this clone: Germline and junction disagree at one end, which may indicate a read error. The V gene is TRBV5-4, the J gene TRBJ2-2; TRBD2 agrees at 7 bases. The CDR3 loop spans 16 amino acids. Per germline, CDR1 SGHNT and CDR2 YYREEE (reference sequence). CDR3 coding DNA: TGTGCCAGCAGCTTGGCTAGCGGCGCGAACACCCGGGAGCTGTTTTTT. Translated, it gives CASSLASGANTRELFF.

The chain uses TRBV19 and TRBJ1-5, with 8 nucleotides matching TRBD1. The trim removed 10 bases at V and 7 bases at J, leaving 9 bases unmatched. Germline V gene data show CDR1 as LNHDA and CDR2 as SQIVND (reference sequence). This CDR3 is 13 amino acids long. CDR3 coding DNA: TGTGCCACAGGGACAGGAACGGTACAGCCCCAGCATTTT. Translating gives CATGTGTVQPQHF.

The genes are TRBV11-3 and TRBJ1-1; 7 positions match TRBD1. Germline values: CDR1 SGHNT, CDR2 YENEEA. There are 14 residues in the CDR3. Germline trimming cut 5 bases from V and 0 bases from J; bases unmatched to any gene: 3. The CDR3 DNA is TGTGCCAGCAGCGGGACAGTAATGAACACTGAAGCTTTCTTT. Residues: CASSGTVMNTEAFF.

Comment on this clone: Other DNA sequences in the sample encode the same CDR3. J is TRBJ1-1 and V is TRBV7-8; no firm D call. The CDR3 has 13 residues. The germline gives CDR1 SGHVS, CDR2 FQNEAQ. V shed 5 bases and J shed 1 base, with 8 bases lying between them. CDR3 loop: CASSLGQNTEAFF. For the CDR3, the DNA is TGTGCCAGCAGCCTAGGGCAGAACACTGAAGCTTTCTTT.

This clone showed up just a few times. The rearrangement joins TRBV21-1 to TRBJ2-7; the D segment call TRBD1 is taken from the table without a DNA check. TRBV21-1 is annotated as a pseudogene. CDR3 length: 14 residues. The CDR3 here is CASSGKGHPYEQYF. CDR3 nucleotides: TGTGCCAGCAGTGGTAAGGGACATCCCTACGAGCAGTACTTC.

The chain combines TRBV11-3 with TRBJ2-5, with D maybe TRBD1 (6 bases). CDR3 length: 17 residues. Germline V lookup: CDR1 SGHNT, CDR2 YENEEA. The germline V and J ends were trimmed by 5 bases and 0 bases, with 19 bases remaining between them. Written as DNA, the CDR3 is TGTGCCAGCAGCAGGGTCCTCCCGACAGGCGACCAAGAGACCCAGTACTTC. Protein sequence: CASSRVLPTGDQETQYF.

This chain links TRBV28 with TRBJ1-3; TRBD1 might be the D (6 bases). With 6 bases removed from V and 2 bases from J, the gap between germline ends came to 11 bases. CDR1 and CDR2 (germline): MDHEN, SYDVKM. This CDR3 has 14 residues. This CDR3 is CASSLTGAGNTIYF. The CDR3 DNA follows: TGTGCCAGCAGCCTGACAGGCGCTGGAAACACCATATATTTT.

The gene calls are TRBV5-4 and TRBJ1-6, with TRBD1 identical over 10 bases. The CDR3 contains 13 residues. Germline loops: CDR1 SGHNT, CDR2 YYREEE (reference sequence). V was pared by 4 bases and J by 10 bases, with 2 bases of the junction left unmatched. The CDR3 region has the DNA TGTGCCAGCAGCCGGGACAGGGGATCACCCCTCCACTTT. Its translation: CASSRDRGSPLHF.

CDR3 sequence reads: CASSIVGTSGIEQYF. In DNA, the CDR3 is TGTGCCAGTAGTATAGTCGGAACTAGCGGGATCGAGCAGTACTTC. The V gene is TRBV19, the J gene TRBJ2-7; 10 nucleotides match TRBD2. With 1 base clipped from V and 6 bases from J, the junction kept 6 bases outside the gene matches. Looked up from germline, CDR1 is LNHDA and CDR2 is SQIVND (reference sequence). This CDR3 region has 15 residues.

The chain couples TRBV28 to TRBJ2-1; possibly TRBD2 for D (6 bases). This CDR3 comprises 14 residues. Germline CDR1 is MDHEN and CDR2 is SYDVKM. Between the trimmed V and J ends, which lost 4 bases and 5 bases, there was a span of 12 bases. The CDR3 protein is CASSSSERDNEQFF. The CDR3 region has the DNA TGTGCCAGCAGTTCTAGCGAGCGGGACAATGAGCAGTTCTTC.

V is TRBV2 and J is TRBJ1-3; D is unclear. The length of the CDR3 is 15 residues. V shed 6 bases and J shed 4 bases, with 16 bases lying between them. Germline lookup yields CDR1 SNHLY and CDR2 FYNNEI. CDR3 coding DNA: TGTGCCAGCAGCCCCGTCCCGGGAGACGGAAACACCATATATTTT. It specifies CASSPVPGDGNTIYF.

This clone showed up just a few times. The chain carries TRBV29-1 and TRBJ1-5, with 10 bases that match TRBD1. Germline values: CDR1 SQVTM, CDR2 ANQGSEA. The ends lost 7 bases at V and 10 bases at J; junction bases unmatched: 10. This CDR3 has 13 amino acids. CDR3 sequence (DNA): TGCAGCGCCAGGACAGGGGGTAGGGAACCCCAGCATTTT. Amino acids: CSARTGGREPQHF.

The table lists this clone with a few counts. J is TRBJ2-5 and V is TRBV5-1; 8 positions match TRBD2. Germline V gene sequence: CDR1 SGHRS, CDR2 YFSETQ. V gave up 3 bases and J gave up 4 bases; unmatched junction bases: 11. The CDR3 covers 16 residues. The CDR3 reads CASSSLTSGEGETQYF. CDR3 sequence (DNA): TGCGCCAGCAGCTCCCTAACTAGCGGCGAAGGAGAGACCCAGTACTTC.

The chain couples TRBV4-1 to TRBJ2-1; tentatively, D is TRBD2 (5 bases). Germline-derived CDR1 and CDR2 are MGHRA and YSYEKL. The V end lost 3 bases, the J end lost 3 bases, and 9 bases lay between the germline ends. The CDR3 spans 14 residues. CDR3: CASSQGSDYNEQFF. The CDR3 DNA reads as TGCGCCAGCAGCCAGGGGAGCGACTACAATGAGCAGTTCTTC.

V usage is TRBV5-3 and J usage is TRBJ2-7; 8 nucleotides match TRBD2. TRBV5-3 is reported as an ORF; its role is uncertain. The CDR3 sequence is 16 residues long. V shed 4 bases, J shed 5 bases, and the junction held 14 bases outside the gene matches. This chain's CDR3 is CARSPGGCGRTNEQYF. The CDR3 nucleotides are TGTGCCAGAAGCCCGGGGGGGTGCGGGAGAACCAACGAGCAGTACTTC.

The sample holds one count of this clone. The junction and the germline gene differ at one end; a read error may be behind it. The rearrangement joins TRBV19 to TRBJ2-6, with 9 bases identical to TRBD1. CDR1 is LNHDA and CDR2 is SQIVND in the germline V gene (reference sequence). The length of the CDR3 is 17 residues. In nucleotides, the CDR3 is TGTGCCAGTAGTACGGGACAGGGAAGCTCTGGGGCCAACGGCCTGACTTTC. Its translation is CASSTGQGSSGANGLTF.

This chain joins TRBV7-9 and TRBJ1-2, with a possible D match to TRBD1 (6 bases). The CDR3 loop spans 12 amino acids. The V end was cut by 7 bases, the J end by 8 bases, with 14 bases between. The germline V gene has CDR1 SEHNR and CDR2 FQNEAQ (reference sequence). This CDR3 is CASNLGGGGYTF. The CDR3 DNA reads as TGTGCCAGCAATTTAGGGGGTGGAGGCTACACCTTC.

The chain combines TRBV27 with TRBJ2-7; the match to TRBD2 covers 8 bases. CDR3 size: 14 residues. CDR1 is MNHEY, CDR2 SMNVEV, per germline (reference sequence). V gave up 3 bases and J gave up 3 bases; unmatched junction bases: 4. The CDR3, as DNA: TGTGCCAGCAGTTTCGGACTAGCAAGCTACGAGCAGTACTTC. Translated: CASSFGLASYEQYF.

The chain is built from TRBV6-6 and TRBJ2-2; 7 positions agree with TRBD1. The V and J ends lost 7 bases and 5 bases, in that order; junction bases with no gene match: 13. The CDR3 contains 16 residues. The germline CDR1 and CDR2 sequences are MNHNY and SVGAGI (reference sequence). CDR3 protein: CASKLTEGAQTGELFF. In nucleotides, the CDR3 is TGTGCCAGCAAACTAACTGAGGGGGCGCAAACCGGGGAGCTGTTTTTT.